The 17 T cell receptor beta chains in this list originate from one sample, sequenced in a study of neurological immune-mediated disorders. Via MiXCR, TCRdb re-called the 5' RACE reads, giving one row per CDR3 protein. Here the sample spans over 35,000 distinct CDR3 sequences, 2% to 2.5% being singletons. Material for sequencing was PBMCs. The receptors derive from a man aged 45 to 65 with multiple sclerosis.

This clonotype was recorded many times. V usage is TRBV7-2 and J usage is TRBJ2-2; tentatively, D is TRBD1 or TRBD2 (5 bases each). Germline CDR1 is SGHTA and CDR2 is FQGNSA. V lost 5 bases and J 7 bases, leaving 17 bases between the germline ends. CDR3 length equals 15 residues. The CDR3 loop reads CASSPSSGAGGELFF. The CDR3 nucleotides read TGTGCCAGCAGCCCATCTAGTGGGGCGGGCGGGGAGCTGTTTTTT.

The V call is TRBV24-1, the J call TRBJ2-1; 12 bases are shared with TRBD2. From germline, CDR1 is KGHDR and CDR2 SFDVKD. Unmatched junction bases numbered 4, after V lost 4 bases and J lost 7 bases. The CDR3 length is 15 residues. The CDR3 reads CATSDSGTSGNEQFF. In DNA form, the CDR3 reads TGTGCCACCAGTGACTCCGGGACTAGCGGGAATGAGCAGTTCTTC.

This clonotype has a count of ten or more. This chain uses TRBV6-2 or TRBV6-3 with TRBJ2-3; D tentatively reads TRBD1 or TRBD2 (7 bases each). CDR1 is MNHEY, CDR2 SVGEGT, per germline. V lost 10 bases, J lost 6 bases, and 20 bases lay in between. The CDR3 extends over 14 amino acids. The CDR3 sequence: CATRGTTGGDTQYF. CDR3 bases: TGTGCCACCAGGGGGACTACCGGGGGGGATACGCAGTATTTT.

This clonotype was observed at least ten times. The rearrangement uses TRBV9 and TRBJ1-1; a weak D match, TRBD1 (6 bases). The CDR3 runs to 14 residues. Per germline, CDR1 SGDLS and CDR2 YYNGEE. V was pared by 3 bases and J by 0 bases, with 9 bases between. The CDR3 bases are TGTGCCAGCAGCGACGGGACACTGAACACTGAAGCTTTCTTT. It specifies CASSDGTLNTEAFF.

This clonotype occurred many times. The J gene is TRBJ1-4, the V gene TRBV6-5; D may be TRBD1 (6 bases). There are 16 residues in the CDR3. The germline V gene encodes CDR1 MNHEY and CDR2 SVGAGI. The V end lost 5 bases, the J end lost 0 bases, and 13 bases lay between the germline ends. CDR3 region: CASSLSDSPTNEKLFF. Written as DNA, the CDR3 is TGTGCCAGCAGTCTGTCGGACAGTCCAACTAATGAAAAACTGTTTTTT.

This clonotype occurred many times. The rearrangement joins TRBV14 to TRBJ2-5; D gene ambiguous. Germline assignment: CDR1 SGHDN and CDR2 FVKESK. Trimming left V 0 bases short and J 5 bases short, with 13 bases between. The length of the CDR3 is 15 residues. CDR3 in DNA: TGTGCCAGCAGCCAAGATTGGGCGAGCGAGGAGACCCAGTACTTC. Translation gives CASSQDWASEETQYF.

The genes are TRBV5-1 and TRBJ1-5; 8 nucleotides match TRBD1. Germline lookup yields CDR1 SGHRS and CDR2 YFSETQ. The trim removed 3 bases at V and 7 bases at J, leaving 3 bases unmatched. This CDR3 is built from 13 residues. CDR3 region: CASSSTGEQPQHF. The CDR3 DNA reads as TGCGCCAGCAGCTCGACAGGGGAACAGCCCCAGCATTTT.

This clonotype has ten or more counts. The J gene is TRBJ2-7, the V gene TRBV7-9; TRBD1 matches at 8 bases. This CDR3 comprises 15 residues. Trimming at V came to 0 bases and at J to 1 base, leaving 2 bases not matched to a gene. CDR1 and CDR2 (germline): SEHNR, FQNEAQ (reference sequence). The CDR3 region has the DNA TGTGCCAGCAGCTTAGCTCGGGACAGGTCCTACGAGCAGTACTTC. This gives the protein CASSLARDRSYEQYF. Full variable domain (outside the CDR3, taken from reference TRBV7-9 and TRBJ2-7): DTGVSQNPRHKITKRGQNVTFRCDPISEHNRLYWYRQTLGQGPEFLTYFQNEAQLEKSRLLSDRFSAERPKGSFSTLEIQRTEQGDSAMYLCASSLARDRSYEQYFGPGTRLTVT.

This clonotype was recorded at least ten times. The chain combines TRBV6-5 with TRBJ2-7, with D possibly being TRBD1 or TRBD2 (6 bases each). There are 15 residues in the CDR3. Germline lookup yields CDR1 MNHEY and CDR2 SVGAGI. Trimming stripped 0 bases from V and 0 bases from J, with 9 bases between. The CDR3 DNA follows: TGTGCCAGCAGTTACTCCGGGGGCGACTCCTACGAGCAGTACTTC. It is translated as CASSYSGGDSYEQYF.

This clonotype appeared many times. The V gene is TRBV2, the J gene TRBJ2-5; possibly TRBD1 or TRBD2 for D (7 bases each). CDR1 SNHLY and CDR2 FYNNEI come from the germline V gene. The CDR3 sequence is 13 residues long. Trimming removed 4 bases from V and 5 bases from J, with 11 bases in between. The CDR3 region is CASSGQGGETQYF. CDR3 coding DNA: TGTGCCAGCAGTGGACAGGGAGGGGAGACCCAGTACTTC.

The table lists this clonotype with many counts. V and J are TRBV6-2 or TRBV6-3 and TRBJ1-5; no clear D. V shed 0 bases and J shed 5 bases, with 5 bases lying between them. This CDR3 contains 13 residues. Looked up from germline, CDR1 is MNHEY and CDR2 is SVGEGT. CDR3 loop: CASSYSADQPQHF. CDR3 nucleotide sequence: TGTGCCAGCAGTTACTCGGCGGATCAGCCCCAGCATTTT.

In its sample, this clonotype was seen many times. The rearrangement joins TRBV5-1 to TRBJ2-2; weak D call: TRBD1 (6 bases). This CDR3 is built from 16 residues. Germline CDR1 reads SGHRS; CDR2 reads YFSETQ. V lost 3 bases and J 6 bases, leaving 18 bases between the germline ends. The CDR3 nucleotides read TGCGCCAGCAGCTGGAACAGGGACCCTTTGGCCGGGGAGCTGTTTTTT. It yields the protein CASSWNRDPLAGELFF.

This clonotype has ten or more counts. V and J are TRBV6-2 or TRBV6-3 and TRBJ2-6, with 7 bases aligning to TRBD1. V trimming: 2 bases; J trimming: 3 bases; junction bases outside the gene matches: 10. Germline CDR1 MNHEY, CDR2 SVGEGT. The CDR3 has 18 residues. CDR3 in amino acids: CASSYVQGNLVGANVLTF. In DNA form, the CDR3 reads TGTGCCAGCAGTTACGTACAGGGGAATCTTGTTGGGGCCAACGTCCTGACTTTC.

This clonotype was observed at least ten times. This rearrangement joins TRBV5-1 to TRBJ2-5; D possibly corresponds to TRBD2 (7 bases). In germline, CDR1 is SGHRS, CDR2 YFSETQ. With 4 bases removed from V and 1 base from J, the gap between germline ends came to 20 bases. CDR3 length equals 17 residues. The CDR3 sequence: CASSPLRGGAGQETQYF. CDR3 nucleotide sequence: TGCGCCAGCAGCCCCCTGAGGGGGGGGGCCGGCCAAGAGACCCAGTACTTC.

This clonotype was seen many times. The chain couples TRBV20-1 to TRBJ2-7, with 12 bases fitting TRBD1. Germline CDR1 is DFQATT and CDR2 is SNEGSKA (reference sequence). V gave up 3 bases and J gave up 7 bases; unmatched junction bases: 4. The CDR3 consists of 13 residues. The CDR3 coding sequence is TGCAGTGCTAGCCGGGACAGGGGGCGTGAGCAGTACTTC. Its protein is CSASRDRGREQYF.

This clonotype occurred many times. The rearrangement links TRBV12-3 or TRBV12-4 to TRBJ1-1, with D tentatively TRBD1 (5 bases). The V and J ends lost 6 bases and 1 base respectively, with 9 bases between them. The CDR3 spans 13 residues. CDR3 amino acids: CASRLTENTEAFF. For the CDR3, the DNA is TGTGCCAGCAGGTTGACAGAGAACACTGAAGCTTTCTTT.

This clonotype was recorded at least ten times. V and J are TRBV5-1 and TRBJ2-1; 10 bases map to TRBD1. Germline lookup yields CDR1 SGHRS and CDR2 YFSETQ. J lost 7 bases, V lost 5 bases, and 9 bases had no gene match. The CDR3 spans 15 residues. The CDR3, as DNA: TGCGCCAGCAGGCTCCCCGGACAGGGGGGGAATGAGCAGTTCTTC. Amino acid sequence: CASRLPGQGGNEQFF.